The source of this TCR beta chain is a study of blood T cell repertoires in COVID-19. At the level of the study: Both acute and convalescent COVID-19 samples were obtained from the United States, Italy and Spain. T cells, B-cell-depleted T cells, or PBMCs supplied cDNA or gDNA.

This CDR3 has 13 amino acids. V lost 4 bases, J lost 8 bases, and 12 bases lay in between. CDR1 is LNHNV and CDR2 is YYDKDF in the germline V gene (reference sequence). Original processing notes: It was from reference gene primer amplification that nucleated cell counts were estimated. Produced via immunoSEQ multiplex PCR; TCRdb's table is partial and in-frame only. Clonal size and the V and J genes are those of that table, whereas D and trimming came from the DNA. The data contain a few hundred thousand clones, roughly nine tenths of them singletons. This chain joins TRBV15 and TRBJ2-1, with D perhaps TRBD1 (5 bases). Sequenced input: peripheral blood. The TCR originated in a man in his forties or fifties with active or convalescent COVID-19. CDR3 sequence reads: CATSINRIDEQFF. CDR3 bases: TGTGCCACCAGCATAAACAGGATCGATGAGCAGTTCTTC.